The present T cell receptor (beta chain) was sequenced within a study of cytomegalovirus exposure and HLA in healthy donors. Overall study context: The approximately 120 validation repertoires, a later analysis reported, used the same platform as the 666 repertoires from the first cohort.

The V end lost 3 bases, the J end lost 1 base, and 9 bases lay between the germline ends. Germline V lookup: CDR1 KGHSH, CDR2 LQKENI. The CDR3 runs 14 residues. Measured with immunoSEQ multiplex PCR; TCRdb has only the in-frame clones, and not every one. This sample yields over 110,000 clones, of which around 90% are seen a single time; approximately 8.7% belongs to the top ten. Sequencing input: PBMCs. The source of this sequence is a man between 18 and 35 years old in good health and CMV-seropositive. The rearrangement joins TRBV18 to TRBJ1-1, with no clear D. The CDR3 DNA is TGTGCCAGCTCACCCCGCTCCGGGAACACTGAAGCTTTCTTT. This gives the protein CASSPRSGNTEAFF. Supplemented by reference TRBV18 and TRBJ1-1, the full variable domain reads NAGVMQNPRHLVRRRGQEARLRCSPMKGHSHVYWYRQLPEEGLKFMVYLQKENIIDESGMPKERFSAEFPKEGPSILRIQQVVRGDSAAYFCASSPRSGNTEAFFGQGTRLTVV.